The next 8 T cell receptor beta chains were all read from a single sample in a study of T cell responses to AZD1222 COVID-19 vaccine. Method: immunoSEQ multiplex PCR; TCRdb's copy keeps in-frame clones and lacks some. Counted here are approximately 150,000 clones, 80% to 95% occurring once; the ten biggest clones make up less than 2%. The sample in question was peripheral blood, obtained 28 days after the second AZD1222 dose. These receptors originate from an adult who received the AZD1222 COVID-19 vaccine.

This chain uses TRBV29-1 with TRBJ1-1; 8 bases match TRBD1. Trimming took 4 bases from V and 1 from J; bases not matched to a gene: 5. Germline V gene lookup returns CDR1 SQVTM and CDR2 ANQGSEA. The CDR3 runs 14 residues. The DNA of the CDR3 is TGCAGCGTTGGACAGACAGGGGCGAACACTGAAGCTTTCTTT. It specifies CSVGQTGANTEAFF.

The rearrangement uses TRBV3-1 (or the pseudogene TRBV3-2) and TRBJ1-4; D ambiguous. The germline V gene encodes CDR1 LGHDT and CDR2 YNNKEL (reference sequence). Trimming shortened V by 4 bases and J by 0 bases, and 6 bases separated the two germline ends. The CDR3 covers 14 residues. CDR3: CASSPGSTNEKLFF. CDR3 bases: TGTGCCAGCAGCCCCGGGTCAACTAATGAAAAACTGTTTTTT.

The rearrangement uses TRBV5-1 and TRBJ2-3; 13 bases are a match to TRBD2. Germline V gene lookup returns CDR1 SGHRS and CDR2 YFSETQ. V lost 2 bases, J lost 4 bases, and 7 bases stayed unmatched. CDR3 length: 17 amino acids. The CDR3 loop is CASSLYGTSGAADTQYF. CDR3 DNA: TGCGCCAGCAGCTTATACGGGACTAGCGGGGCCGCAGATACGCAGTATTTT.

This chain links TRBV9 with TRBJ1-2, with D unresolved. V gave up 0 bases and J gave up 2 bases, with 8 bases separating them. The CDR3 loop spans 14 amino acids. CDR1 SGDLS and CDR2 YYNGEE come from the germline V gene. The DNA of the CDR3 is TGTGCCAGCAGCGTAGGGTCACAGAACTATGGCTACACCTTC. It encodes CASSVGSQNYGYTF.

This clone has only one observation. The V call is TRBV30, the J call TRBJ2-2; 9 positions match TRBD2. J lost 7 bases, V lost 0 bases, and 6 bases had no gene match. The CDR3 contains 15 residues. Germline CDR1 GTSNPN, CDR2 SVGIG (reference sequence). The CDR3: CAWSVRLAGNGELFF. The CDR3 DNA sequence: TGTGCCTGGAGTGTCCGGCTAGCGGGGAACGGGGAGCTGTTTTTT.

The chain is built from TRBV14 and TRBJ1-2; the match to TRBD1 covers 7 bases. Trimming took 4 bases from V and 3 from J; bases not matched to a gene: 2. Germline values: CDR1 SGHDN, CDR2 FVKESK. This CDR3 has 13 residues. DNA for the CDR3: TGTGCCAGCAGCCCCGGGACAGACTATGGCTACACCTTC. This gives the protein CASSPGTDYGYTF.

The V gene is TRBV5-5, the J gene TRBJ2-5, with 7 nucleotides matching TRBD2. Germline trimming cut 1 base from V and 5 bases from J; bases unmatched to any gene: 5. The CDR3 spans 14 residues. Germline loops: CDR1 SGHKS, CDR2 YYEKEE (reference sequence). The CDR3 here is CASSLSSGGETQYF. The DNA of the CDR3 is TGTGCCAGCAGCTTGAGTTCGGGGGGTGAGACCCAGTACTTC.

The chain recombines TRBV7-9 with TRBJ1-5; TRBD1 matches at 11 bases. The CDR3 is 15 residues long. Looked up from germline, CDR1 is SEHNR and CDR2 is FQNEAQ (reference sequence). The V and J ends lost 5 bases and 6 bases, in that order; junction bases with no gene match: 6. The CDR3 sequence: CASSPAGQGVQPQHF. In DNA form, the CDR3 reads TGTGCCAGCAGCCCAGCGGGACAGGGGGTTCAGCCCCAGCATTTT.